This T cell receptor (beta chain) was captured by sequencing in a study of blood T cell repertoires in COVID-19. Overall study context: The study drew acute and convalescent COVID-19 samples from the United States, Italy and Spain.

Per the original data handling: Estimation of nucleated cell counts relied on the amplification of reference gene primers. The repertoire was sequenced with immunoSEQ multiplex PCR; TCRdb's copy has only in-frame clones and lacks some. V, J and clone size derive from that table, while D and trimming were established from the DNA sequence. The sample records fewer than 40,000 clones, roughly 80% being singletons. CDR1 is SGHVS and CDR2 is FQNEAQ in the germline V gene. Trimming cost V 5 bases and J 9 bases, with 20 bases left between them. The CDR3 is 14 residues long. The chain carries TRBV7-8 and TRBJ2-7; maybe TRBD1 (6 bases). The clonotype originates from a man older than 75 with acute or convalescent COVID-19. The sequencing sample was made of peripheral blood. The CDR3 loop reads CASSPQGVPLGQYF. CDR3 bases: TGTGCCAGCAGCCCACAGGGAGTTCCCCTAGGGCAGTACTTC.